Listed below are T cell receptor beta chains from one sample, sequenced in a study of OX40 agonist ivuxolimab in advanced cancers. Measured with immunoSEQ multiplex PCR; TCRdb has only the in-frame clones, and not every one. The data hold about 81,000 clones, with 88% observed a single time. Sequences were derived from CD4+ or CD8+ T cells sorted from blood, sampled in a trial of the OX40 agonist ivuxolimab. The receptors originated from an adult with an advanced solid tumor such as melanoma, head and neck, liver or kidney cancer. The CDR3 runs from the conserved cysteine through the conserved F or W. The D gene is left open where the match is weak. The size of a clone is reported for some rows only, either as once, few or many, or as a class for expanded clones.

v_gene	d_gene	abundance	j_gene	CDR3aa	CDR3nt
TRBV28	-	-	TRBJ2-2	CASRLLENPGELFF	TGTGCCAGCAGGCTCCTCGAGAATCCCGGGGAGCTGTTTTTT
TRBV7-9	-	-	TRBJ1-1	CASSSILKGSHTEAFF	TGTGCCAGCAGCTCGATCCTTAAGGGGAGTCACACTGAAGCTTTCTTT
TRBV2	-	-	TRBJ2-6	CASSAPGVAGANVLTF	TGTGCCAGCAGTGCACCAGGGGTAGCTGGGGCCAACGTCCTGACTTTC
TRBV7-3	-	once	TRBJ2-1	CASSFGQEQFF	TGTGCCAGCAGCTTTGGACAAGAGCAGTTCTTC
TRBV2	-	-	TRBJ1-4	CASIGVRVDEKLFF	TGTGCCAGCATTGGAGTCAGGGTAGATGAAAAACTGTTTTTT
TRBV5-1	-	-	TRBJ2-2	CASSLSANTGELFF	TGCGCCAGCAGCTTGTCGGCGAACACCGGGGAGCTGTTTTTT
TRBV9	-	-	TRBJ1-1	CASSAPIRDRGNTEAFF	TGTGCCAGCAGCGCCCCCATTAGGGATCGGGGGAACACTGAAGCTTTCTTT
TRBV28	TRBD2	-	TRBJ2-7	CASAGGHYEQYF	TGTGCCAGCGCGGGGGGACACTACGAGCAGTACTTC
TRBV2	-	-	TRBJ1-2	CASTGLNYGYTF	TGTGCCAGCACAGGGTTGAACTATGGCTACACCTTC
TRBV6-5	-	-	TRBJ2-3	CASSRLVGARGAQYF	TGTGCCAGCAGTCGACTAGTGGGGGCCCGAGGGGCGCAGTATTTT
TRBV5-1	TRBD1	-	TRBJ2-3	CASSPGQGDTQYF	TGCGCCAGCAGCCCGGGACAGGGGGATACGCAGTATTTT
TRBV29-1	TRBD1	-	TRBJ1-6	CSVVVGGMDSPLHF	TGCAGCGTGGTGGTAGGGGGCATGGATTCACCCCTCCACTTT
TRBV5-5	-	-	TRBJ1-1	CASSLAPGRNTEAFF	TGTGCCAGCAGCTTGGCCCCAGGGAGGAACACTGAAGCTTTCTTT
TRBV7-3	-	-	TRBJ1-1	CAAVRQVEAFF	TGTGCCGCCGTCCGACAGGTCGAAGCTTTCTTT
TRBV11-2	-	-	TRBJ1-1	CASSFVGGQNTEAFF	TGTGCCAGCAGCTTCGTAGGCGGCCAGAACACTGAAGCTTTCTTT
TRBV6-5	-	-	TRBJ1-1	CASSWDTNTEAFF	TGTGCCAGCAGTTGGGACACCAACACTGAAGCTTTCTTT
TRBV7-9	-	-	TRBJ1-6	CASSTDRDRLNSPLHF	TGTGCCAGCAGCACGGACCGGGACCGGCTTAATTCACCCCTCCACTTT
TRBV5-3	-	-	TRBJ1-4	CARRRDSGTEKLFF	TGTGCCAGAAGGCGAGACAGCGGAACCGAAAAACTGTTTTTT
TRBV5-1	-	-	TRBJ2-3	CASSREDTQYF	TGCGCCAGCAGCCGGGAGGATACGCAGTATTTT
TRBV11-2	TRBD1	-	TRBJ1-1	CASSSGTGSSTEAFF	TGTGCCAGCAGCTCCGGGACAGGATCGTCCACTGAAGCTTTCTTT
TRBV6-5	-	-	TRBJ2-1	CASSLDRLSYNEQFF	TGTGCCAGCAGTCTTGACAGGCTCTCCTACAATGAGCAGTTCTTC
TRBV29-1	-	few	TRBJ1-1	CSAAEGTNTEAFF	TGCAGCGCCGCGGAGGGGACGAACACTGAAGCTTTCTTT
TRBV7-9	-	-	TRBJ2-3	CASSLLGPPTDTQYF	TGTGCCAGCAGCTTACTGGGACCACCCACAGATACGCAGTATTTT
TRBV5-1	-	-	TRBJ1-1	CASSPPGGNTEAFF	TGCGCCAGCAGCCCCCCCGGGGGGAACACTGAAGCTTTCTTT
TRBV7-2	-	-	TRBJ2-7	CASSSYVGGPYEQYF	TGTGCCAGCAGCTCCTACGTTGGGGGCCCCTACGAGCAGTACTTC
TRBV6-1	-	-	TRBJ2-7	CASSVPGWEQYF	TGTGCCAGCAGTGTACCAGGTTGGGAGCAGTACTTC
TRBV10-3	-	once	TRBJ1-1	CAISDTVDEAFF	TGTGCCATCAGTGATACGGTAGATGAAGCTTTCTTT
TRBV6-1	TRBD1	-	TRBJ2-1	CASSLDRGVYNEQFF	TGTGCCAGCAGCCTGGACAGGGGGGTCTACAATGAGCAGTTCTTC
TRBV11-3	TRBD1	-	TRBJ2-2	CASSARTGVPGELFF	TGTGCCAGCAGCGCCCGGACAGGGGTTCCCGGGGAGCTGTTTTTT
TRBV5-1	-	-	TRBJ2-3	CASLTGRGAPDTQYF	TGCGCCAGCCTGACCGGACGGGGGGCCCCGGATACGCAGTATTTT
TRBV6-6	TRBD1	-	TRBJ2-3	CASSRGQGADTQYF	TGTGCCAGCAGCCGGGGACAGGGAGCAGATACGCAGTATTTT
TRBV13	-	-	TRBJ2-7	CASSSNRLSYEQYF	TGTGCCAGCAGCTCAAACAGACTCTCCTACGAGCAGTACTTC
TRBV25-1	-	-	TRBJ2-1	CASSELGTAFVHEQFF	TGTGCCAGCAGTGAATTGGGGACCGCGTTCGTTCATGAGCAGTTCTTC
TRBV7-6	TRBD1	-	TRBJ2-1	CASSFGDRGHEQFF	TGTGCCAGCAGCTTTGGGGACAGGGGACATGAGCAGTTCTTC
TRBV14	-	-	TRBJ2-1	CASSRRTGTGSYNEQFF	TGTGCCAGCAGCCGGAGAACCGGGACTGGATCCTACAATGAGCAGTTCTTC
TRBV10-3	TRBD1	-	TRBJ2-1	CAISGAGTGALNEQFF	TGTGCCATCAGTGGTGCCGGGACAGGGGCCCTCAATGAGCAGTTCTTC
TRBV7-2	-	-	TRBJ1-4	CASSLVQGTIREKLFF	TGTGCCAGCAGCTTAGTCCAAGGGACTATAAGGGAAAAACTGTTTTTT
TRBV7-7	-	once	TRBJ2-5	CASSSSGPQETQYF	TGTGCCAGCAGCTCCTCCGGGCCACAAGAGACCCAGTACTTC
TRBV7-9	TRBD1	-	TRBJ2-5	CASSRGQGETQYF	TGTGCCAGCAGCCGAGGACAGGGGGAGACCCAGTACTTC
TRBV5-4	-	-	TRBJ2-7	CASSGKDLSYEQYF	TGTGCCAGCAGCGGAAAGGACCTCTCCTACGAGCAGTACTTC
TRBV7-2	-	-	TRBJ1-1	CASSPGTTRGAFF	TGTGCCAGCAGCCCCGGGACAACTCGGGGGGCTTTCTTT
TRBV2	-	-	TRBJ1-6	CASNSYNSPLHF	TGTGCCAGCAATTCTTATAATTCACCCCTCCACTTT
TRBV5-1	-	-	TRBJ1-2	CASSPGRQSLYGYTF	TGCGCCAGCAGCCCGGGTCGACAGTCGCTCTATGGCTACACCTTC
TRBV21-1	-	few	TRBJ1-4	CANGTENEKLFF	TGTGCCAACGGGACAGAGAATGAAAAACTGTTTTTT
TRBV9	-	-	TRBJ2-2	CASSQNLDRSLNTGELFF	TGTGCCAGCAGCCAAAACCTCGACAGGAGCCTGAACACCGGGGAGCTGTTTTTT
TRBV11-3	-	-	TRBJ2-5	CASSLGRGFATQETQYF	TGTGCCAGCAGCTTAGGGAGGGGGTTTGCCACCCAAGAGACCCAGTACTTC
TRBV6-6	TRBD1	-	TRBJ2-7	CASTGGRGYEQYF	TGTGCCAGCACAGGGGGAAGAGGATACGAGCAGTACTTC
TRBV29-1	-	-	TRBJ2-5	CSVEGGPGETQYF	TGCAGCGTTGAGGGGGGCCCTGGGGAGACCCAGTACTTC
TRBV5-1	-	-	TRBJ1-4	CASSFLAGSDEKLFF	TGCGCCAGCAGCTTCCTGGCCGGGTCCGACGAAAAACTGTTTTTT
TRBV5-1	-	-	TRBJ2-7	CASAGGTASYEQYF	TGCGCCAGCGCTGGAGGGACGGCCTCCTACGAGCAGTACTTC
TRBV11-1	-	-	TRBJ2-5	CASKPLEGVIETQYF	TGTGCCAGCAAGCCCCTCGAGGGGGTGATAGAGACCCAGTACTTC
TRBV13	TRBD1	-	TRBJ2-2	CASSLGAFGQGLNTGELFF	TGTGCCAGCAGCTTAGGGGCCTTCGGACAGGGCCTAAACACCGGGGAGCTGTTTTTT
TRBV2	-	-	TRBJ1-1	CASCYVANTEAFF	TGTGCCAGCTGCTACGTGGCCAACACTGAAGCTTTCTTT
TRBV7-6	-	-	TRBJ1-4	CASSLSHEKLFF	TGTGCCAGCAGCCTCTCCCATGAAAAACTGTTTTTT
TRBV5-1	-	-	TRBJ2-3	CASSLRDTHPDTQYF	TGCGCCAGCAGCCTCCGGGACACCCACCCAGATACGCAGTATTTT
TRBV7-2	TRBD2	-	TRBJ2-2	CASSSSGGITGELFF	TGTGCCAGCAGCTCGAGCGGGGGGATCACCGGGGAGCTGTTTTTT